A single sample is the source of the 8 T cell receptor beta chains below, sequenced in a study of spatial heterogeneity in lung cancer. This sample's time point: sample taken at primary tumor resection. The input material, whole RNA from tumor, nontumor lung or frozen PBMC, was sequenced unsorted. Each CDR3 protein is one row after TCRdb ran MiXCR on the 5' RACE reads. This table holds 8,500 to 14,000 distinct CDR3 sequences, roughly 3.5% found once. This specimen was PBMCs, taken at surgery. These receptors came from a female donor with early-stage non-small cell lung cancer.

This clonotype was picked up many times. This beta chain turned up in a library designed for alpha chains; as an off-target read, its abundance says little. The chain is built from TRBV11-2 and TRBJ2-1; TRBD1 might be the D (6 bases). This CDR3 is built from 15 residues. V lost 5 bases and J 4 bases, leaving 15 bases between the germline ends. Per the germline V gene, CDR1 is SGHAT and CDR2 is FQNNGV. CDR3 coding DNA: TGTGCCAGCAGCCTACAGGGTGGTCCTTACAATGAGCAGTTCTTC. It specifies CASSLQGGPYNEQFF.

This clonotype was seen a few times. This beta chain is a stray sequence in a library constructed for alpha chains; its clone size is not meaningful. The rearrangement joins TRBV14 to TRBJ2-7; tentative D call: TRBD1 (6 bases). V shed 0 bases and J shed 2 bases, with 8 bases lying between them. The length of the CDR3 is 14 residues. Germline V gives CDR1 SGHDN, CDR2 FVKESK. The DNA of the CDR3 is TGTGCCAGCAGCCAAGATTGGACAGCCTACGAGCAGTACTTC. The encoded protein is CASSQDWTAYEQYF.

This clonotype appeared many times. For a library built for alpha chains, this beta chain is a stray read; little rests on its size. The V and J genes are TRBV10-3 and TRBJ2-3; 7 nucleotides align to TRBD1. The CDR3 runs to 14 residues. Germline V lookup: CDR1 ENHRY, CDR2 SYGVKD. The J segment lost 4 bases and the V segment lost 4 bases, leaving 5 bases of the junction unmatched. CDR3 residues: CAISVRQGSDTQYF. The DNA for the CDR3 is TGTGCCATCAGTGTGAGACAGGGTTCAGATACGCAGTATTTT.

In this sample, this clonotype turned up many times. This beta chain is an unintended read in a library built for alpha chains; its size means little. The J gene is TRBJ1-1, the V gene TRBV6-1; D might be TRBD1 (5 bases). This CDR3 has 13 amino acids. Germline V gene data show CDR1 as MNHNS and CDR2 as SASEGT. V shed 0 bases and J shed 12 bases, with 14 bases lying between them. Written as DNA, the CDR3 is TGTGCCAGCAGTGAAGCAATCGGGACCGGGCCTTTCTTT. It translates to CASSEAIGTGPFF.

There are many counts of this clonotype. In a library made to pick up alpha chains, this beta chain is a stray read with a size that means little. The chain couples TRBV28 to TRBJ1-4, with 8 bases fitting TRBD1. Losses at the gene ends were 1 base for V and 0 bases for J; bases not matched to a gene: 1. CDR3 length: 16 amino acids. Germline V gene sequence: CDR1 MDHEN, CDR2 SYDVKM. CDR3 amino acids: CASSLYRGATNEKLFF. In nucleotides, the CDR3 is TGTGCCAGCAGTTTATACAGGGGGGCAACTAATGAAAAACTGTTTTTT.

This clonotype counts as medium-sized. The library was prepared for alpha chains; this beta chain is a stray read, so its frequency means little. The V and J genes are TRBV28 and TRBJ1-5; D is uncertain. From germline, CDR1 is MDHEN and CDR2 SYDVKM. V was shortened by 2 bases and J by 2 bases, with 10 bases between the two germline ends. This CDR3 contains 15 residues. DNA of the CDR3: TGTGCCAGCAGTTTAGGAGGACGGGGCAATCAGCCCCAGCATTTT. As protein: CASSLGGRGNQPQHF. Combining the CDR3 with reference TRBV28 and TRBJ1-5 gives the whole variable domain DVKVTQSSRYLVKRTGEKVFLECVQDMDHENMFWYRQDPGLGLRLIYFSYDVKMKEKGDIPEGYSVSREKKERFSLILESASTNQTSMYLCASSLGGRGNQPQHFGDGTRLSIL.

This clonotype showed up many times. Since it is a stray read in a library aimed at alpha chains, this beta chain has a size that is not meaningful. The chain couples TRBV4-2 to TRBJ2-3, with D tentatively TRBD1 (6 bases). Between the trimmed V and J ends, which lost 4 bases and 5 bases, there was a span of 16 bases. Germline CDR1 is LGHNA and CDR2 is YNFKEQ. The CDR3 has 15 amino acids. CDR3 bases: TGTGCCAGCAGCCCCTCCGATAGGGGGAGAGATACGCAGTATTTT. Its protein is CASSPSDRGRDTQYF.

This clonotype was seen ten or more times. Since the library was made to target alpha chains, this beta chain is a stray read and its abundance is not meaningful. The gene calls are TRBV29-1 and TRBJ1-4; 8 nucleotides line up with TRBD1. The CDR3 extends over 13 amino acids. Germline assignment: CDR1 SQVTM and CDR2 ANQGSEA. Trimming cost V 6 bases and J 5 bases; bases outside gene matches: 5. The CDR3 sequence is CSVGTGSNEKLFF. CDR3 in DNA: TGCAGCGTGGGGACAGGATCAAATGAAAAACTGTTTTTT.